Presented here are 30 T cell receptor beta chains from one specimen sequenced in a study of blood T cell repertoires in COVID-19 (dated by TCRdb to 2019 to 2021). The library was produced with the immunoSEQ multiplex PCR assay. As stored in TCRdb, this immuneACCESS dataset retains in-frame rearrangements with V and J assigned. A fraction of the clones does not appear; measured against another copy, unresolved V genes explain less than half of the discrepancy, and the remainder lacks a known reason. The sample table records some 170,000 clones; roughly 80% of these occur just once. The top ten clones comprise around 2.7% of the sample. Sequencing was carried out using peripheral blood. These TCRs come from a man in his 70s with acute or convalescent COVID-19.

The chain combines TRBV19 with TRBJ1-5; 7 bases map to TRBD1. There are 15 residues in the CDR3. With V trimmed by 3 bases and J by 6 bases, 8 bases remained unmatched. The V gene's germline CDR1 is LNHDA and CDR2 SQIVND (reference sequence). CDR3 in amino acids: CASSIITRGIQPQHF. The CDR3 region has the DNA TGTGCCAGTAGTATTATCACCAGGGGGATTCAGCCCCAGCATTTT.

V usage is TRBV27 and J usage is TRBJ1-5, with a possible D match to TRBD1 (5 bases). Germline CDR1 reads MNHEY; CDR2 reads SMNVEV (reference sequence). This CDR3 has 16 residues. Trimming shortened V by 3 bases and J by 0 bases, and 12 bases separated the two germline ends. The CDR3 sequence is CASSFSRVGSNQPQHF. CDR3 sequence (DNA): TGTGCCAGCAGTTTCTCCAGGGTGGGTAGCAATCAGCCCCAGCATTTT.

In this sample, this clone turned up once. CDR3 amino acids: CASSVSSGTNEKLFF. The CDR3 DNA reads TGTGCCAGCAGCGTAAGCTCCGGGACTAATGAAAAACTGTTTTTT. The gene calls are TRBV7-9 and TRBJ1-4; D remains ambiguous. This CDR3 region has 15 residues. CDR1 and CDR2 (germline): SEHNR, FQNEAQ (reference sequence). V was clipped by 5 bases and J by 2 bases, with 12 bases between them.

This clone was picked up a small number of times. The chain recombines TRBV6-5 with TRBJ2-1; possibly TRBD2 for D (6 bases). The V end lost 7 bases, the J end lost 10 bases, and 11 bases lay between the germline ends. Germline V gene lookup returns CDR1 MNHEY and CDR2 SVGAGI. The CDR3 runs to 11 residues. CDR3 in DNA: TGTGCCAGCACCTCTAGCGTGGAGCAGTTCTTC. Translating it yields CASTSSVEQFF.

J is TRBJ1-2 and V is TRBV5-1; D gene unclear. This CDR3 has 16 amino acids. Germline loops: CDR1 SGHRS, CDR2 YFSETQ. Trimming left V 4 bases short and J 0 bases short, with 16 bases between. The CDR3 here is CASSTTPREANYGYTF. The CDR3 DNA sequence: TGCGCCAGCAGCACAACGCCTCGGGAAGCTAACTATGGCTACACCTTC.

The chain joins TRBV30 to TRBJ1-5, with 9 positions matching TRBD1. Germline V gives CDR1 GTSNPN, CDR2 SVGIG (reference sequence). The CDR3 contains 13 residues. V lost 1 base, J lost 6 bases, and 1 base stayed unmatched. The CDR3 reads CAWSGTGAQPQHF. DNA for the CDR3: TGTGCCTGGAGTGGGACAGGGGCTCAGCCCCAGCATTTT. The full variable domain, completed using reference TRBV30 and TRBJ1-5, is SQTIHQWPATLVQPVGSPLSLECTVEGTSNPNLYWYRQAAGRGLQLLFYSVGIGQISSEVPQNLSASRPQDRQFILSSKKLLLSDSGFYLCAWSGTGAQPQHFGDGTRLSIL.

This clone came up a few times. The rearrangement uses TRBV7-3 and TRBJ2-7; 10 nucleotides line up with TRBD2. The CDR3 sequence is 15 residues long. Germline V gene lookup returns CDR1 SGHTA and CDR2 FQGTGA. V shed 4 bases and J 1 base; nucleotides not matched to a gene: 4. As DNA, the CDR3 is TGTGCCAGCAGCTCACTAGCGGGGCCATCCTACGAGCAGTACTTC. It is translated as CASSSLAGPSYEQYF.

This clone was seen more than once but under ten times. The V call is TRBV7-9, the J call TRBJ1-1; possibly TRBD1 for D (5 bases). The V gene's germline CDR1 is SEHNR and CDR2 FQNEAQ (reference sequence). The CDR3 extends over 14 amino acids. V was pared by 9 bases and J by 1 base, with 15 bases between. The CDR3, as DNA: TGTGCCAGTGAAACTGGGGCCGGGAACACTGAAGCTTTCTTT. This codes for CASETGAGNTEAFF.

The chain couples TRBV7-9 to TRBJ1-1; TRBD1 matches at 8 bases. V shed 2 bases, J shed 4 bases, and the junction held 6 bases outside the gene matches. Germline V CDR1 and CDR2: SEHNR, FQNEAQ (reference sequence). This CDR3 spans 15 amino acids. CDR3 residues: CASSLQQGAATEAFF. The CDR3 DNA reads TGTGCCAGCAGCTTACAGCAGGGGGCTGCCACTGAAGCTTTCTTT. The variable domain in full, with the rest retrieved from reference TRBV7-9 and TRBJ1-1, is DTGVSQNPRHKITKRGQNVTFRCDPISEHNRLYWYRQTLGQGPEFLTYFQNEAQLEKSRLLSDRFSAERPKGSFSTLEIQRTEQGDSAMYLCASSLQQGAATEAFFGQGTRLTVV.

This clone was detected a few times. The V call is TRBV30, the J call TRBJ2-7; a possible D gene is TRBD2 (6 bases). CDR3 length: 13 residues. Trimming removed 4 bases from V and 0 bases from J, with 10 bases in between. CDR1 and CDR2 from the germline V gene are GTSNPN and SVGIG (reference sequence). CDR3 DNA sequence: TGTGCCTGGAACGGGGGAGGCTCCTACGAGCAGTACTTC. This codes for CAWNGGGSYEQYF.

The chain joins TRBV5-8 to TRBJ2-7, with TRBD2 matching over 10 bases. J gave up 3 bases and V 4 bases, and 10 bases lay outside the gene matches. CDR3 length: 16 amino acids. From germline, CDR1 is SGHTS and CDR2 YDEGEE. DNA for the CDR3: TGTGCCAGCAGCGGGCCGGGACTAGCGAGGGGCTACGAGCAGTACTTC. This translates into CASSGPGLARGYEQYF.

J is TRBJ2-5 and V is TRBV24-1; tentatively, D is TRBD1 (6 bases). The CDR3 is made up of 16 amino acids. Germline loops: CDR1 KGHDR, CDR2 SFDVKD. The V end was cut by 5 bases, the J end by 5 bases, with 20 bases between. The CDR3 DNA is TGTGCCACCAGTGGCCCCGCGACAGGAGCCGGGGAGACCCAGTACTTC. Protein: CATSGPATGAGETQYF.

This chain uses TRBV7-2 with TRBJ1-6, with D unclear. From germline, CDR1 is SGHTA and CDR2 FQGNSA. Trimming left V 1 base short and J 3 bases short, with 7 bases between. The CDR3 is 15 amino acids. In DNA, the CDR3 is TGTGCCAGCAGCTTAGAACAGTTCTATAATTCACCCCTCCACTTT. Amino acid sequence: CASSLEQFYNSPLHF.

V and J are TRBV28 and TRBJ1-5; D not resolved. This CDR3 region has 13 residues. V shed 6 bases and J shed 3 bases, with 9 bases lying between them. Germline V lookup: CDR1 MDHEN, CDR2 SYDVKM. DNA for the CDR3: TGTGCCAGCAGGAACAGTTACAATCAGCCCCAGCATTTT. It encodes CASRNSYNQPQHF. The entire variable domain, with the rest obtained from reference TRBV28 and TRBJ1-5, is as follows: DVKVTQSSRYLVKRTGEKVFLECVQDMDHENMFWYRQDPGLGLRLIYFSYDVKMKEKGDIPEGYSVSREKKERFSLILESASTNQTSMYLCASRNSYNQPQHFGDGTRLSIL.

The chain employs TRBV27 and TRBJ1-5; possible D gene TRBD1, 6 bases. Trimming left V 8 bases short and J 3 bases short, with 14 bases between. Per germline, CDR1 MNHEY and CDR2 SMNVEV (reference sequence). The CDR3 is 14 amino acids. In DNA form, the CDR3 reads TGTGCCAGCGTACGTTGGACAGACAATCAGCCCCAGCATTTT. This sequence encodes CASVRWTDNQPQHF.

The chain employs TRBV13 and TRBJ2-7; D might be TRBD1 (5 bases). Trimming left V 2 bases short and J 3 bases short, with 11 bases between. Germline V CDR1 and CDR2: PRHDT, FYEKMQ (reference sequence). CDR3 length: 14 residues. This CDR3 is CASSLRRADYEQYF. In nucleotides, the CDR3 is TGTGCCAGCAGCTTACGCAGGGCCGACTACGAGCAGTACTTC.

This clone was counted between two and nine times. The gene calls are TRBV6-1 and TRBJ1-6, with D maybe TRBD1 (6 bases). The ends were cut back, 0 bases at V and 6 bases at J, with 9 bases in the middle. The germline V gene has CDR1 MNHNS and CDR2 SASEGT. This CDR3 comprises 15 residues. CDR3 sequence (DNA): TGTGCCAGCAGTGAAGCAGGCAGGGGTAATTCACCCCTCCACTTT. The encoded protein is CASSEAGRGNSPLHF.

The chain recombines TRBV24-1 with TRBJ1-4, with D possibly being TRBD1 (5 bases). This CDR3 spans 14 amino acids. The germline V gene encodes CDR1 KGHDR and CDR2 SFDVKD. V lost 12 bases, J lost 6 bases, and 19 bases lay in between. In nucleotides, the CDR3 is TGTGCCGTTTCTTCGTGGCGGGGCTATGAAAAACTGTTTTTT. Protein sequence: CAVSSWRGYEKLFF.

This chain connects TRBV15 to TRBJ1-1, with 8 bases fitting TRBD1. The V and J ends lost 3 bases and 1 base, in that order; junction bases with no gene match: 10. This CDR3 is built from 17 residues. The germline gives CDR1 LNHNV, CDR2 YYDKDF (reference sequence). CDR3 nucleotide sequence: TGTGCCACCAGCAGGATCCAGGGGGCCGCTCAGAACACTGAAGCTTTCTTT. It encodes CATSRIQGAAQNTEAFF.

CDR3 sequence: CASSPSGREYEQYF. The CDR3 DNA reads TGTGCCAGCTCCCCAAGCGGGAGGGAGTACGAGCAGTACTTC. The chain links TRBV7-9 to TRBJ2-7, with 10 bases lining up with TRBD2. Germline CDR1 SEHNR, CDR2 FQNEAQ (reference sequence). Losses at the gene ends were 8 bases for V and 4 bases for J; bases not matched to a gene: 8. The CDR3 is 14 amino acids.

The chain couples TRBV11-2 to TRBJ2-1; 9 bases fit TRBD2. The trim removed 1 base at V and 7 bases at J, leaving 14 bases unmatched. The CDR3 has 18 amino acids. Germline V CDR1 and CDR2: SGHAT, FQNNGV. The CDR3 is CASSLGSSGGRPTNEQFF. In nucleotides, the CDR3 is TGTGCCAGCAGCTTAGGGAGTAGCGGGGGCCGTCCGACGAATGAGCAGTTCTTC.

The J gene is TRBJ1-1, the V gene TRBV10-3; maybe TRBD1 (5 bases). CDR3 length: 16 amino acids. Germline CDR1 and CDR2: ENHRY and SYGVKD. V gave up 7 bases and J gave up 1 base, with 19 bases separating them. CDR3 protein: CAITPREGATNTEAFF. In DNA, the CDR3 is TGTGCCATCACCCCCCGAGAAGGGGCAACGAACACTGAAGCTTTCTTT.

The sample holds one count of this clone. The chain employs TRBV2 and TRBJ1-1, with unresolved D. Germline V gene sequence: CDR1 SNHLY, CDR2 FYNNEI. The V end was cut by 11 bases, the J end by 1 base, with 11 bases between. The CDR3 loop spans 12 amino acids. CDR3 sequence (DNA): TGTGCCGATCGAGGGTGGAACACTGAAGCTTTCTTT. Translating gives CADRGWNTEAFF.

This clone has only a few counts. One end of the junction varies from germline; a read error may be responsible. This sequence joins TRBV19 and TRBJ2-1; D possibly corresponds to TRBD2 (6 bases). The CDR3 contains 16 residues. Germline assignment: CDR1 LNHDA and CDR2 SQIVND (reference sequence). The DNA of the CDR3 is TGTGCCAGTAGTCCGCTTGGGACTTCTTCCTCCAATGAGCAGTTCTTC. This sequence encodes CASSPLGTSSSNEQFF.

The table lists this clone with many counts. The chain links TRBV7-2 to TRBJ1-5; 7 nucleotides agree with TRBD1. The CDR3 consists of 15 residues. Germline V gene data show CDR1 as SGHTA and CDR2 as FQGNSA. The V segment lost 0 bases and the J segment 4 bases; nucleotides outside the gene matches: 3. This CDR3 is CASSLAAGQNQPQHF. CDR3 DNA: TGTGCCAGCAGCTTAGCGGCGGGACAGAATCAGCCCCAGCATTTT.

The CDR3 region is CASSYVQGRGSPLHF. The CDR3 DNA reads as TGTGCCAGCAGTTACGTCCAGGGCCGAGGCTCACCCCTCCACTTT. V usage is TRBV6-5 and J usage is TRBJ1-6; D perhaps matches TRBD1 (5 bases). The CDR3 contains 15 residues. CDR1 is MNHEY, CDR2 SVGAGI, per germline. Trimming left V 2 bases short and J 10 bases short, with 15 bases between.

The chain recombines TRBV7-8 with TRBJ2-3; 9 positions match TRBD1. With V trimmed by 5 bases and J by 9 bases, 15 bases remained unmatched. Germline assignment: CDR1 SGHVS and CDR2 FQNEAQ. This CDR3 has 16 amino acids. CDR3 amino acids: CASSRGQGLGGETQYF. Written as DNA, the CDR3 is TGTGCCAGCAGCAGAGGACAGGGGCTAGGGGGGGAAACGCAGTATTTT.

The gene calls are TRBV5-1 and TRBJ1-3; tentatively, D is TRBD1 (6 bases). Trimming left V 5 bases short and J 4 bases short, with 13 bases between. Germline V lookup: CDR1 SGHRS, CDR2 YFSETQ. The CDR3 totals 14 residues. The chain's CDR3 is CASRILGQGNTIYF. Written as DNA, the CDR3 is TGCGCCAGCAGAATTCTTGGACAGGGAAACACCATATATTTT.

V is TRBV2 and J is TRBJ1-2; D is possibly TRBD1 (6 bases). Germline V gene data show CDR1 as SNHLY and CDR2 as FYNNEI. The CDR3 consists of 16 residues. Trimming shortened V by 3 bases and J by 0 bases, and 14 bases separated the two germline ends. The CDR3 DNA follows: TGTGCCAGCAGTGATACCCTTTGGACAGCTAACTATGGCTACACCTTC. As protein: CASSDTLWTANYGYTF.

This chain joins TRBV30 and TRBJ2-1; no reliable D call. The V gene's germline CDR1 is GTSNPN and CDR2 SVGIG (reference sequence). There are 12 residues in the CDR3. V was clipped by 2 bases and J by 8 bases, with 10 bases between them. CDR3 amino acids: CAWSPARDEQFF. CDR3 coding DNA: TGTGCCTGGAGTCCCGCTCGGGATGAGCAGTTCTTC.